This TCR beta chain was obtained from a study of cytomegalovirus exposure and HLA in healthy donors. Study outcomes and limitations: In a later analysis, donors in an Asian-associated ancestry cluster reportedly had fewer N-insertions in productive TCRs than the cohort mean.

In germline, CDR1 is WNHNN, CDR2 SYGVQD (reference sequence). The CDR3 spans 12 residues. J lost 7 bases, V lost 4 bases, and 2 bases had no gene match. The PCR used 60 Vbeta and 13 Jbeta primers. Clones were sequenced by immunoSEQ multiplex PCR, and TCRdb holds only the in-frame ones, with some missing. In the table there are under 200,000 clones, approximately 11% of which are singletons. A few counts support this clone. Antigen specificity is unknown. The chain is built from TRBV10-1 and TRBJ1-2; 8 nucleotides line up with TRBD1. The receptor's source is a man over 45 in good health and CMV-seropositive. Source material: PBMCs. In DNA form, the CDR3 reads TGCGCCAGCAGTGCGGACAGGGTTGGCTACACCTTC. Protein product: CASSADRVGYTF.